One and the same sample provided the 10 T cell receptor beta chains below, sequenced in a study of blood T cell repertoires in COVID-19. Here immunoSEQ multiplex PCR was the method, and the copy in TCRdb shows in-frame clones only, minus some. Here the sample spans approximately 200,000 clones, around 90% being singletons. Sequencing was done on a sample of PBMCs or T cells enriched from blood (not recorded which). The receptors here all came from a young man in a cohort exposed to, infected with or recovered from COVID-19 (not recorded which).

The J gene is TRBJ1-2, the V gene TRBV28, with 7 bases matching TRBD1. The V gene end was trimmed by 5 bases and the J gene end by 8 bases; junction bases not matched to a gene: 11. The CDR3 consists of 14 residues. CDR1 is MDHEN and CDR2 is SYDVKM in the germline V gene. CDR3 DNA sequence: TGTGCCAGCAGTGCTATACAGGGGTGGAGAGGCTACACCTTC. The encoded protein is CASSAIQGWRGYTF.

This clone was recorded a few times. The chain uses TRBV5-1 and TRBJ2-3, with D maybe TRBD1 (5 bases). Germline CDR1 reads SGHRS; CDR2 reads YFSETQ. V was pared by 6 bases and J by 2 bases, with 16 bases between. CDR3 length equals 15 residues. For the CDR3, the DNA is TGCGCCAGCAAAAGACAGATCACATACACAGATACGCAGTATTTT. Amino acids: CASKRQITYTDTQYF. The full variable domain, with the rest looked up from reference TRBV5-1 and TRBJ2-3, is KAGVTQTPRYLIKTRGQQVTLSCSPISGHRSVSWYQQTPGQGLQFLFEYFSETQRNKGNFPGRFSGRQFSNSRSEMNVSTLELGDSALYLCASKRQITYTDTQYFGPGTRLTVL.

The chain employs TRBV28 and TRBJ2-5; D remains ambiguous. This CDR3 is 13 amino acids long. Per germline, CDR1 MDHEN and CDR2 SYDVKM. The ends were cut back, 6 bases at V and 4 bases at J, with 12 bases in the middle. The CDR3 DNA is TGTGCCAGCAGAAGCAGGATGGTAGAGACCCAGTACTTC. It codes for CASRSRMVETQYF.

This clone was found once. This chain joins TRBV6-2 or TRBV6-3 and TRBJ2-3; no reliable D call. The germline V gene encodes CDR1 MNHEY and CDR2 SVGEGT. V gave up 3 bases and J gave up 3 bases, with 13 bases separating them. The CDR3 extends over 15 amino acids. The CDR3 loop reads CASSYRTSRTDTQYF. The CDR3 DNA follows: TGTGCCAGCAGTTATAGAACTTCCCGGACAGATACGCAGTATTTT.

The CDR3 loop reads CASRTRDNTEAFF. The CDR3 nucleotides are TGTGCCAGCAGGACGAGGGATAACACTGAAGCTTTCTTT. This chain joins TRBV5-6 and TRBJ1-1; no clear D gene. The CDR3 length is 13 residues. The germline CDR1 and CDR2 sequences are SGHDT and YYEEEE. V was clipped by 5 bases and J by 2 bases, with 10 bases between them.

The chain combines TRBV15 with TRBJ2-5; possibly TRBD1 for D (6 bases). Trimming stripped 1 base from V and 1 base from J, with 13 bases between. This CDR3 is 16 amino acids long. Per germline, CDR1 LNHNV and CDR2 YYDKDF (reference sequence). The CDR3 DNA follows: TGTGCCACCAGCAGAGCAGGGGCAGGTCCCCAAGAGACCCAGTACTTC. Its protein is CATSRAGAGPQETQYF.

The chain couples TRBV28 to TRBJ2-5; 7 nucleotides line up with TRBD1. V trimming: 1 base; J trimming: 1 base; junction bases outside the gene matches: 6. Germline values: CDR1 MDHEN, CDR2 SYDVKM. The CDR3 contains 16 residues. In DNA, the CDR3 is TGTGCCAGCAGTTTATTGGGACAGACTTTCCAAGAGACCCAGTACTTC. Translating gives CASSLLGQTFQETQYF.

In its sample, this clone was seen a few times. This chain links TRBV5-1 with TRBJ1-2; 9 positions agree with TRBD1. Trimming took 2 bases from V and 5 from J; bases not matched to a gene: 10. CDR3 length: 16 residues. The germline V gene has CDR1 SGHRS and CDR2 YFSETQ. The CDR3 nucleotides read TGCGCCAGCAGCTTTCTGGGACAGGGCCTCTCTTATGGCTACACCTTC. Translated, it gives CASSFLGQGLSYGYTF.

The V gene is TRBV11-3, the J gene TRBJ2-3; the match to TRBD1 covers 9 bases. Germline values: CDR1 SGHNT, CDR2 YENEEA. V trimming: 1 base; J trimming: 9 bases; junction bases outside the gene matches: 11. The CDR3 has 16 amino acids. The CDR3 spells CASSLGDRADPETQYF. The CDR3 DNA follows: TGTGCCAGCAGCTTAGGGGACAGGGCGGACCCGGAGACGCAGTATTTT.

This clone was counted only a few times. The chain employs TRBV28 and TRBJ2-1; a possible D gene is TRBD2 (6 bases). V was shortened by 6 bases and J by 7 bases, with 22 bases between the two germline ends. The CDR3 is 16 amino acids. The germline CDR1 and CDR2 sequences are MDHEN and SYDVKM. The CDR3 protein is CASSPAGTLDRNEQFF. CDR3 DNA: TGTGCCAGCAGCCCGGCGGGGACTCTCGATAGGAATGAGCAGTTCTTC.